This T cell receptor (beta chain) comes out of a study of cytotoxic CD8 clonotypes in ibrutinib-treated CLL. Findings and caveats of the study: The study found clonality rose at ibrutinib response, then fell toward baseline at progression.

Comments on this clone: No antigen is known for it.

The CDR3 length is 15 residues. V was clipped by 6 bases and J by 0 bases; unmatched bases: 3. Germline V gene data show CDR1 as WSHSY and CDR2 as SAAADI. TCRdb keeps only in-frame clones here, not all; method: immunoSEQ multiplex PCR. The data contain about 270,000 clones, around 76% of them singletons. The sequenced sample was PBMCs, obtained at disease progression, from a patient treated with ibrutinib. V gene TRBV10-2 combines with J gene TRBJ2-2; 8 bases are a match to TRBD2. The clonotype was recovered from a human donor with chronic lymphocytic leukemia. The CDR3 sequence is CASRKGLANTGELFF. In DNA, the CDR3 is TGCGCCAGCAGGAAGGGACTAGCGAACACCGGGGAGCTGTTTTTT.